This T cell receptor (beta chain) was documented in a study of technical replicates of blood from several donors. V was pared by 2 bases and J by 4 bases, with 15 bases between. The CDR3 loop spans 16 amino acids. Germline V CDR1 and CDR2: SNHLY, FYNNEI. This clone was observed once. TCRdb keeps only in-frame clones here, not all; method: immunoSEQ multiplex PCR. The sample holds over 65,000 clones, more than 95% seen once. The specimen sequenced was T cells isolated from PBMCs. The chain employs TRBV2 and TRBJ2-1, with D possibly being TRBD2 (5 bases). The clonotype was recovered from a human donor in good health. Here the CDR3 reads CASSERGRPPYNEQFF. CDR3 DNA sequence: TGTGCCAGCAGTGAACGGGGTAGGCCACCATACAATGAGCAGTTCTTC.